The present TCR beta chain was sequenced within a study of T-cell memory formation after mild COVID-19. Findings of the study overall: CD4+ contracting clones lay mainly in CM and EM, CD8+ ones in EMRA. Clones contracting over day 15 to 85 were CD4/CD8 balanced, with later expanders leaning CD4+.

Germline V CDR1 and CDR2: SEHNR, FQNEAQ (reference sequence). The CDR3 runs to 16 residues. Trimming cost V 6 bases and J 1 base, with 18 bases left between them. Comment on this clonotype: The antigen remains undetermined.

TCR alpha and TCR beta cDNA libraries carrying sample barcodes and UMIs came from 5'RACE with constant-segment primers. TCRdb independently ran MiXCR on the 5' RACE reads; one entry per CDR3 protein. The table lists 400,000 to 500,000 distinct CDR3 sequences, around 18% of them singletons. The chain links TRBV7-9 to TRBJ1-1; D unclear. The receptor comes from an adult woman who had mild COVID-19 (a few samples of this study predate the infection). Cell type and time point are not known. The sequencing sample was made of PBMCs or a T cell subset sorted from them (not recorded which). CDR3 loop: CASRRAGAAWNTEAFF. The DNA for the CDR3 is TGTGCCAGCAGAAGGGCCGGCGCGGCCTGGAACACTGAAGCTTTCTTT.